Below, 24 T cell receptor beta chains from the same sample are listed, as sequenced in a study of shared clonotypes between healthy human individuals. Naive CD8 cells were CD45RO-negative, positively selected for CCR7, excluding terminally differentiated effector memory CD45RA+ cells. Sequenced by immunoSEQ multiplex PCR; TCRdb stores in-frame clones only, minus some. The sample includes more than 550,000 clones, under 95% of them seen just once. Sequencing was carried out using naive CD8+ T cells sorted from blood. The receptors shown here come from a man under 40 in good health.

The chain combines TRBV11-2 with TRBJ2-3, with D tentatively TRBD2 (5 bases). Germline CDR1 reads SGHAT; CDR2 reads FQNNGV. Between the trimmed V and J ends, which lost 1 base and 7 bases, there was a span of 12 bases. The CDR3 spans 14 residues. The CDR3: CASSLAPGVYTQYF. The CDR3 region has the DNA TGTGCCAGCAGCTTAGCCCCCGGGGTCTATACGCAGTATTTT.

The chain has TRBV28 and TRBJ2-7; a possible D gene is TRBD1 (5 bases). The V gene's germline CDR1 is MDHEN and CDR2 SYDVKM. Trimming removed 6 bases at V and 1 base at J, with 13 bases between. The CDR3 is 14 amino acids. The CDR3 DNA reads TGTGCCAGCAGCGGACAAGTTTTTTCCTACGAGCAGTACTTC. Translation: CASSGQVFSYEQYF.

The rearrangement uses TRBV5-1 and TRBJ1-4; D unclear. Trimming removed 4 bases from V and 8 bases from J, with 9 bases in between. The CDR3 runs to 12 residues. Germline lookup yields CDR1 SGHRS and CDR2 YFSETQ. CDR3: CASSPEEEKLFF. The CDR3 DNA follows: TGCGCCAGCAGCCCGGAGGAGGAAAAACTGTTTTTT.

The rearrangement joins TRBV28 to TRBJ2-5; the D is unclear. The CDR3 is 14 residues long. Germline CDR1 reads MDHEN; CDR2 reads SYDVKM. With 3 bases removed from V and 2 bases from J, the gap between germline ends came to 10 bases. CDR3 bases: TGTGCCAGCAGTTTCAAGGCCAGACAAGAGACCCAGTACTTC. It translates to CASSFKARQETQYF.

About this clone: With only one base between it and a far larger clone, this is likely a read error. Other DNA sequences of this sample code for an identical CDR3. The rearrangement links TRBV7-8 to TRBJ2-1; D call uncertain. CDR1 and CDR2 from the germline V gene are SGHVS and FQNEAQ. The V gene lost 5 bases and the J gene lost 0 bases, with 11 bases spanning the gap. This CDR3 has 15 amino acids. CDR3 loop: CASSLGPSSYNEQFF. The CDR3 DNA reads as TGTGCCAGCAGCCTAGGGCCGAGCTCCTACAATGAGCAGTTCTTC.

V and J are TRBV7-9 and TRBJ2-7; 9 bases match TRBD1. This CDR3 is built from 15 residues. CDR1 and CDR2 from the germline V gene are SEHNR and FQNEAQ (reference sequence). The J segment lost 1 base and the V segment lost 3 bases, leaving 4 bases of the junction unmatched. CDR3 amino acids: CASSLGQGRSYEQYF. In DNA, the CDR3 is TGTGCCAGCAGCTTGGGACAGGGTAGATCCTACGAGCAGTACTTC.

The chain joins TRBV5-1 to TRBJ2-1; 11 bases line up with TRBD2. V trimming: 2 bases; J trimming: 3 bases; junction bases outside the gene matches: 7. CDR1 is SGHRS and CDR2 is YFSETQ in the germline V gene. This CDR3 has 17 residues. The CDR3 region is CASSLRLAGYHYNEQFF. DNA of the CDR3: TGCGCCAGCAGCTTACGACTAGCGGGATACCACTACAATGAGCAGTTCTTC.

This clone was detected only once. This chain uses TRBV5-1 with TRBJ2-1; D is perhaps TRBD2 (6 bases). V was clipped by 2 bases and J by 0 bases, with 15 bases between them. The CDR3 runs 17 residues. Germline assignment: CDR1 SGHRS and CDR2 YFSETQ. CDR3 sequence: CASSFLGLRSSYNEQFF. The CDR3 DNA is TGCGCCAGCAGCTTTTTGGGACTCCGAAGCTCCTACAATGAGCAGTTCTTC.

The rearrangement uses TRBV5-6 and TRBJ2-2; D is perhaps TRBD1 (5 bases). V was trimmed by 4 bases and J by 6 bases, leaving 10 bases between them. Germline V gene sequence: CDR1 SGHDT, CDR2 YYEEEE. The CDR3 spans 13 residues. The CDR3, as DNA: TGTGCCAGCAGCAAACAGGAGTCCGGGGAGCTGTTTTTT. Translating it yields CASSKQESGELFF.

The chain combines TRBV5-1 with TRBJ1-1, with 7 bases matching TRBD1. The J segment lost 6 bases and the V segment lost 3 bases, leaving 8 bases of the junction unmatched. Germline V gene data show CDR1 as SGHRS and CDR2 as YFSETQ. The CDR3 consists of 14 residues. DNA of the CDR3: TGCGCCAGCAGCTACGGACAGGATGGCGCTGAAGCTTTCTTT. It encodes CASSYGQDGAEAFF.

The chain recombines TRBV18 with TRBJ2-1; D might be TRBD1 or TRBD2, each matching 6 bases. CDR1 is KGHSH, CDR2 LQKENI, per germline. The V end was cut by 0 bases, the J end by 1 base, with 10 bases between. The CDR3 length is 16 residues. CDR3 protein: CASSPPGGRSYNEQFF. The CDR3 DNA reads as TGTGCCAGCTCACCACCGGGGGGCCGTTCCTACAATGAGCAGTTCTTC. Based on the CDR3 plus reference TRBV18 and TRBJ2-1, the full variable domain is NAGVMQNPRHLVRRRGQEARLRCSPMKGHSHVYWYRQLPEEGLKFMVYLQKENIIDESGMPKERFSAEFPKEGPSILRIQQVVRGDSAAYFCASSPPGGRSYNEQFFGPGTRLTVL.

This clone was seen only once. This rearrangement joins TRBV6-5 to TRBJ1-4, with D hard to call. The length of the CDR3 is 13 residues. Trimming removed 3 bases from V and 8 bases from J, with 10 bases in between. Germline V CDR1 and CDR2: MNHEY, SVGAGI. The CDR3 DNA reads TGTGCCAGCAGTTATGGGAGCGCGGAAAAACTGTTTTTT. Residues: CASSYGSAEKLFF.

On this clone itself: Being one base from a much bigger clone, this may be a read error. This rearrangement joins TRBV28 to TRBJ2-7; either TRBD1 or TRBD2 may fit D (6 bases each). Trimming took off 5 bases at V and 3 bases at J, with 11 bases between the two ends. Germline values: CDR1 MDHEN, CDR2 SYDVKM. The CDR3 runs to 13 residues. The DNA of the CDR3 is TGTGCCAGCAGTCCGGGGGCCGACTACGAGCAGTACTTC. This codes for CASSPGADYEQYF.

V gene TRBV25-1 combines with J gene TRBJ2-7, with D maybe TRBD2 (6 bases). Germline assignment: CDR1 MGHDK and CDR2 SYGVNS. Trimming took off 11 bases at V and 5 bases at J, with 16 bases between the two ends. The CDR3 totals 12 residues. This CDR3 reads CAVLGGAHEQYF. CDR3 bases: TGTGCCGTTTTGGGGGGAGCCCACGAGCAGTACTTC.

On this clone itself: This sample also contains other DNA sequences that code for the same CDR3. The rearrangement links TRBV28 to TRBJ2-7, with D possibly matching TRBD2 (5 bases). The CDR3 is made up of 12 amino acids. Germline V gene data show CDR1 as MDHEN and CDR2 as SYDVKM. The V end lost 3 bases, the J end lost 5 bases, and 8 bases lay between the germline ends. CDR3 protein: CASSFAGNEQYF. The CDR3 DNA reads as TGTGCCAGCAGTTTCGCCGGGAACGAGCAGTACTTC.

The rearrangement uses TRBV28 and TRBJ2-3; 7 nucleotides align to TRBD1. Germline V gives CDR1 MDHEN, CDR2 SYDVKM. V dropped 5 bases and J dropped 2; count of bases not matched to a gene: 13. This CDR3 contains 17 residues. CDR3 coding DNA: TGTGCCAGCAGTCCATTGGACAGGTCGATTTTCACAGATACGCAGTATTTT. Translating it yields CASSPLDRSIFTDTQYF.

The chain uses TRBV29-1 and TRBJ2-2, with no clear D. The germline V gene encodes CDR1 SQVTM and CDR2 ANQGSEA. The CDR3 spans 15 residues. V lost 4 bases and J lost 0, with 12 bases in between. The CDR3 loop reads CSVVFAESNTGELFF. As DNA, the CDR3 is TGCAGCGTTGTTTTCGCAGAATCGAACACCGGGGAGCTGTTTTTT.

A single count supports this clone. This chain links TRBV11-2 with TRBJ2-7; 7 bases fit TRBD1. With 5 bases clipped from V and 0 bases from J, the junction kept 4 bases outside the gene matches. The germline CDR1 and CDR2 sequences are SGHAT and FQNNGV. The CDR3 totals 14 residues. The CDR3 loop reads CASSRRDSSYEQYF. In DNA, the CDR3 is TGTGCCAGCAGCCGACGGGACAGCTCCTACGAGCAGTACTTC.

The sample holds one count of this clone. This rearrangement joins TRBV4-3 to TRBJ2-1; D not certain. The ends were cut back, 1 base at V and 0 bases at J, with 7 bases in the middle. The CDR3 is 15 residues long. Looked up from germline, CDR1 is LGHNA and CDR2 is YSLEER. The CDR3 loop is CASSQGWSSYNEQFF. CDR3 DNA: TGCGCCAGCAGCCAAGGCTGGAGCTCCTACAATGAGCAGTTCTTC.

The chain uses TRBV19 and TRBJ1-5; 9 bases match TRBD1. CDR1 and CDR2 from the germline V gene are LNHDA and SQIVND (reference sequence). CDR3 size: 13 residues. The trim removed 6 bases at V and 8 bases at J, leaving 5 bases unmatched. This CDR3 reads CASRNRGREPQHF. The DNA for the CDR3 is TGTGCCAGTAGAAACAGGGGGCGAGAGCCCCAGCATTTT.

The chain uses TRBV5-6 and TRBJ2-1; D uncertain. The length of the CDR3 is 10 residues. The V gene lost 7 bases and the J gene lost 6 bases, with 5 bases spanning the gap. Germline assignment: CDR1 SGHDT and CDR2 YYEEEE. CDR3 coding DNA: TGTGCCAGCGTTCGCAATGAGCAGTTCTTC. Its protein product is CASVRNEQFF.

The V call is TRBV20-1, the J call TRBJ2-1; D not certain. Deletions cut 1 base from V and 8 bases from J, with 6 bases between. Per the germline V gene, CDR1 is DFQATT and CDR2 is SNEGSKA (reference sequence). The CDR3 runs 11 residues. CDR3 protein: CSARGVHEQFF. In DNA, the CDR3 is TGCAGTGCTAGAGGTGTCCATGAGCAGTTCTTC.

The chain carries TRBV4-3 and TRBJ2-2; tentative D call: TRBD1 (6 bases). CDR1 LGHNA and CDR2 YSLEER come from the germline V gene. With 4 bases removed from V and 1 base from J, the gap between germline ends came to 7 bases. The CDR3 sequence is 14 residues long. CDR3 amino acids: CASSPGQNTGELFF. CDR3 DNA sequence: TGCGCCAGCAGCCCGGGACAGAACACCGGGGAGCTGTTTTTT.

The chain couples TRBV19 to TRBJ1-1, with 8 bases identical to TRBD1. Unmatched junction bases numbered 5, after V lost 4 bases and J lost 4 bases. This CDR3 region has 14 residues. The germline V gene has CDR1 LNHDA and CDR2 SQIVND (reference sequence). Here the CDR3 DNA reads TGTGCCAGTAGTAGGCAGGGGGCGGTCACTGAAGCTTTCTTT. Amino acids: CASSRQGAVTEAFF.